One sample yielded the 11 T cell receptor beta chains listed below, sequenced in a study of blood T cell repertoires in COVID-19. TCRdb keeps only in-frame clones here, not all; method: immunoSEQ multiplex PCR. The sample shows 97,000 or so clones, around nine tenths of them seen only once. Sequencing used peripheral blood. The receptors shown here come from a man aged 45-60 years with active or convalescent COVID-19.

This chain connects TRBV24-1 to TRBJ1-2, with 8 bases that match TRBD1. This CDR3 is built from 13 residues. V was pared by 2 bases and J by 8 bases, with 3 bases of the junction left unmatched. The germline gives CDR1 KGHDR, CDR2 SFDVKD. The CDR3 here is CATSDSGGSGYTF. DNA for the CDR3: TGTGCCACCAGTGATTCAGGGGGCTCCGGCTACACCTTC.

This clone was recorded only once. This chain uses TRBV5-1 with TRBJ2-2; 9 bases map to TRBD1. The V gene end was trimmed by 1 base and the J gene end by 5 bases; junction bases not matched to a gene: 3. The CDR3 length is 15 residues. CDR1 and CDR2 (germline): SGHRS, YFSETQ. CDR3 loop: CASSLRTGDTGELFF. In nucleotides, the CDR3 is TGCGCCAGCAGCTTGAGGACAGGGGATACCGGGGAGCTGTTTTTT.

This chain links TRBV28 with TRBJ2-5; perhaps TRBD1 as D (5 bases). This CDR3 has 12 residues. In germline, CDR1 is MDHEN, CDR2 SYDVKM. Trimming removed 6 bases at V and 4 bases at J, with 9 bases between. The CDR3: CASRRGLETQYF. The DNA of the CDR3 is TGTGCCAGCAGAAGGGGCCTAGAGACCCAGTACTTC.

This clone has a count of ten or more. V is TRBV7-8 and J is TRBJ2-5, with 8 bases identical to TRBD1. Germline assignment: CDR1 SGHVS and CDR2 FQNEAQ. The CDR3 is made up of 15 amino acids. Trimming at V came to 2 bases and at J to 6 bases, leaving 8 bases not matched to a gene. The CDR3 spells CASSLPRTGKQTQYF. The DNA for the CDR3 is TGTGCCAGCAGCTTACCCCGGACAGGGAAACAGACCCAGTACTTC.

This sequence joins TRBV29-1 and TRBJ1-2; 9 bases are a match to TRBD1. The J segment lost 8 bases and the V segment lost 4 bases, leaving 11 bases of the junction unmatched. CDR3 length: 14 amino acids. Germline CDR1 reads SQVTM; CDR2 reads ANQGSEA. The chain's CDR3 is CSVVPGQGRGGYTF. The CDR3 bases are TGCAGCGTTGTCCCGGGACAGGGTCGAGGCGGCTACACCTTC.

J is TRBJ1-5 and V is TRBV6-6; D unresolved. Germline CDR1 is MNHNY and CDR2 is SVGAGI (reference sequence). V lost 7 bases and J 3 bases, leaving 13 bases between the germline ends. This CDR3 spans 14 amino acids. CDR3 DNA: TGTGCCAGCAAAAAAGAGGGTTCCAATCAGCCCCAGCATTTT. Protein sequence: CASKKEGSNQPQHF.

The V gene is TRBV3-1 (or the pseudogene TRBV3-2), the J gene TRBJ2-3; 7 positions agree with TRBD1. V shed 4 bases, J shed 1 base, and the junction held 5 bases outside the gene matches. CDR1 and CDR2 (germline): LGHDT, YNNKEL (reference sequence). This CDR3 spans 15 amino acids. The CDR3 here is CASSPRDRRTDTQYF. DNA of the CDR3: TGTGCCAGCAGCCCCCGGGACAGACGCACAGATACGCAGTATTTT.

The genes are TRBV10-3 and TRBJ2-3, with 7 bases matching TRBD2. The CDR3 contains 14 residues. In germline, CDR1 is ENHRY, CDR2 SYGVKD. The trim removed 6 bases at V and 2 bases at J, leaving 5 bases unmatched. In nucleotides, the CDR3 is TGTGCCATCAGGGCTAGCGGATCCACAGATACGCAGTATTTT. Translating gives CAIRASGSTDTQYF.

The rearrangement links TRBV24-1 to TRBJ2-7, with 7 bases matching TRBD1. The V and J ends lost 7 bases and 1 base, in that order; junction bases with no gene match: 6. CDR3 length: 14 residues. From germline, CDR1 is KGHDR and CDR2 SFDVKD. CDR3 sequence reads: CATSPGQDSYEQYF. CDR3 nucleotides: TGTGCCACCAGCCCCGGACAGGATTCCTACGAGCAGTACTTC.

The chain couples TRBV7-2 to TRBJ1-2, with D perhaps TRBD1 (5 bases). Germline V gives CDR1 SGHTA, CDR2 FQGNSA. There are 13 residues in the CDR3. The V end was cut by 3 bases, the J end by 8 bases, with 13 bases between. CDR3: CASSFRQEGGYTF. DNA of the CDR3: TGTGCCAGCAGCTTTAGGCAGGAGGGGGGCTACACCTTC.

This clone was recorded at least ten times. In nucleotides, the CDR3 is TGTGCCAGTAGTATGCAGGCCAACTATGGCTACACCTTC. Encoded protein: CASSMQANYGYTF. The genes are TRBV19 and TRBJ1-2; D is ambiguous. The CDR3 loop spans 13 amino acids. CDR1 is LNHDA, CDR2 SQIVND, per germline (reference sequence). V was shortened by 3 bases and J by 2 bases, with 7 bases between the two germline ends.